This is a list of T cell receptor beta chains from one sample in a study of T-cell reconstitution after alpha-beta-depleted transplantation in children. TCRdb ran MiXCR on the PCR reads and lists one entry per CDR3 protein. This table has over 450,000 distinct CDR3 sequences, about 10% appearing once. Sequences were derived from PBMCs, sampled before TCRalphabeta/CD19-depleted stem cell transplant. The receptors derive from a child aged 2-15 years with inherited bone marrow failure, due to receive a stem cell transplant. Both conserved end residues are part of each CDR3. A clone size is listed for some rows: how often the clone was seen (once, few, many), or a class if it is expanded.

>TRBJ2-2|few|TRBV4-3
CASSQDQTGTLAGELFF
>TRBJ1-2|many|TRBV29-1
CSVTEMSDWRDGYTF
>TRBJ2-1|many|TRBV7-8
CASSLAYNGQFF
>TRBJ2-7|many|TRBV20-1
CSARGRLLNYEQYF
>TRBJ2-5|many|TRBV7-8
CASSSLAGVQETQYF
>TRBJ2-5|many|TRBV4-3
CASSQGSGRGETQYF
>TRBJ2-5|NA|TRBV5-6
CASSPSKTGTIKETQYF
>TRBJ2-1|many|TRBV20-1
CSARGRLESRHEQFF
>TRBJ2-2|many|TRBV12-3/TRBV12-4
CASRGLAGVTGELFF
>TRBJ1-4|few|TRBV5-1
CASSLTGGHEKLFF
>TRBJ2-3|NA|TRBV5-1
CASSLSSGFTDTQYF
>TRBJ2-1|many|TRBV5-1
CASSSSDSDSDEQFF
>TRBJ2-1|many|TRBV12-3/TRBV12-4
CASSPRQGALGNEQFF
>TRBJ2-7|many|TRBV7-9
CASSAPRTLASDEQYF
>TRBJ2-7|NA|TRBV20-1
CSARGGLLAGDEQYF
>TRBJ2-2|many|TRBV4-2
CASSQTSGENTGELFF
>TRBJ2-7|many|TRBV5-1
CASSWTSGYEQYF
>TRBJ2-2|many|TRBV20-1
CSASREIGAGELFF
>TRBJ2-5|many|TRBV20-1
CSANNPISGTQETQYF
>TRBJ1-6|many|TRBV15
CATSRDSGTGWSPLHF
>TRBJ1-1|many|TRBV5-1
CASSQMAGNTEAFF
>TRBJ2-1|many|TRBV12-3/TRBV12-4
CASSYTTAPYNEQFF
>TRBJ2-2|many|TRBV20-1
CSASRQEATGELFF
>TRBJ2-7|NA|TRBV20-1
CSAATGEWVHEQYF
>TRBJ2-5|many|TRBV6-5
CASSYYAGVETQYF
>TRBJ2-4|many|TRBV28
CARIGTEPKNIQYF
>TRBJ2-5|many|TRBV7-2
CASSLVVEPRETQYF